These T cell receptor beta chains were read from a single sample in a study of T cells in localized non-small cell lung cancer. Produced via immunoSEQ multiplex PCR; TCRdb's table is partial and in-frame only. Of 130,000 or so clones in the sample, about 89% were seen once. Material: peripheral blood, obtained before any cancer treatment. The receptors here all came from a female donor aged 60 or older with stage I lung adenocarcinoma. Both conserved end residues are part of each CDR3. D genes are given only for firm matches. A clone size is listed for some rows: how often the clone was seen (once, few, many), or a class if it is expanded.

len,v_gene,d_gene,j_gene,abundance,CDR3aa,CDR3nt
12,TRBV12-5,NA,TRBJ1-5,few,CASSGGGQPQHF,TGTGCTAGTAGTGGGGGTGGGCAGCCCCAGCATTTT
15,TRBV30,NA,TRBJ1-2,NA,CAWSGEFGTLYGYTF,TGTGCCTGGAGTGGGGAATTTGGAACACTCTATGGCTACACCTTC
14,TRBV30,NA,TRBJ2-2,NA,CAWSVRSGDGELFF,TGTGCCTGGAGTGTACGGTCAGGGGACGGGGAGCTGTTTTTT
13,TRBV4-1,NA,TRBJ2-7,medium-sized,CASSLQGGNEQYF,TGCGCCAGCAGCCTCCAGGGGGGGAACGAGCAGTACTTC
14,TRBV15,NA,TRBJ2-7,NA,CATSRDFAKGEQYF,TGTGCCACCAGCAGAGATTTTGCAAAGGGCGAGCAGTACTTC
18,TRBV11-2,NA,TRBJ1-3,once,CASSLDNGVGAGRNTIYF,TGTGCCAGCAGCTTAGACAATGGAGTCGGGGCAGGGAGGAACACCATATATTTT
14,TRBV30,TRBD1,TRBJ2-7,few,CAWSVKGTGGMRYF,TGTGCCTGGAGTGTAAAGGGGACAGGGGGTATGCGGTACTTC
14,TRBV4-1,NA,TRBJ1-4,NA,CASSQFSRAEKLFF,TGCGCCAGCAGCCAATTCTCTCGGGCGGAAAAACTGTTTTTT
13,TRBV11-2,NA,TRBJ2-3,few,CASSSGATDTQYF,TGTGCCAGCAGCTCCGGGGCCACAGATACGCAGTATTTT
15,TRBV7-2,NA,TRBJ1-2,once,CASSLVRTRNWSYTF,TGTGCCAGCAGCTTAGTGCGGACTCGGAACTGGAGCTACACCTTC
11,TRBV29-1,NA,TRBJ1-3,NA,CSVLRGNTIYF,TGCAGCGTCCTACGTGGAAACACCATATATTTT
13,TRBV6-1,NA,TRBJ2-5,NA,CASLLVARETQYF,TGTGCCAGCTTACTGGTGGCGAGAGAGACCCAGTACTTC
15,TRBV23-1,TRBD2,TRBJ2-1,NA,CASSHPSGVYNEQFF,TGCGCCAGCAGTCACCCTAGCGGAGTATACAATGAGCAGTTCTTC
14,TRBV10-2,TRBD2,TRBJ2-3,few,CASSARLATDTQYF,TGCGCCAGCAGTGCGCGACTAGCGACAGATACGCAGTATTTT
13,TRBV10-3,NA,TRBJ2-3,NA,CAISERGVDTQYF,TGTGCCATCAGTGAGAGGGGAGTAGATACGCAGTATTTT
16,TRBV7-3,TRBD1,TRBJ1-4,NA,CASSSLDRVTNEKLFF,TGTGCCAGCAGCTCACTTGACAGGGTGACTAATGAAAAACTGTTTTTT
14,TRBV30,TRBD2,TRBJ2-1,once,CAWTSGRAHNEQFF,TGTGCCTGGACTAGCGGGAGGGCACACAATGAGCAGTTCTTC
13,TRBV5-1,NA,TRBJ1-1,NA,CASSLSMNTEAFF,TGCGCCAGCAGCTTGAGTATGAACACTGAAGCTTTCTTT
14,TRBV6-1,NA,TRBJ1-6,NA,CASSLDSNNSPLHF,TGTGCCAGCAGTCTGGACAGCAATAATTCACCCCTCCACTTT
13,TRBV7-8,NA,TRBJ2-7,NA,CASTGWGQGEQYF,TGTGCCAGCACCGGCTGGGGTCAAGGCGAGCAGTACTTC
13,TRBV5-5,NA,TRBJ1-2,NA,CASSLPGAYGYTF,TGTGCCAGCAGCCTCCCCGGTGCCTATGGCTACACCTTC
13,TRBV6-1,NA,TRBJ2-3,NA,CATLRRGTDTQYF,TGTGCCACCCTGAGGAGGGGTACGGATACGCAGTATTTT
15,TRBV6-6,NA,TRBJ1-5,NA,CASSTRGWSNQPQHF,TGTGCCAGCAGCACAAGGGGATGGAGCAATCAGCCCCAGCATTTT
13,TRBV18,NA,TRBJ1-5,NA,CASSPDSNQPQHF,TGTGCCAGCTCACCTGATAGCAATCAGCCCCAGCATTTT
14,TRBV5-1,NA,TRBJ1-4,once,CASSLTGPHEKLFF,TGCGCCAGCAGCTTGACAGGGCCACATGAAAAACTGTTTTTT
14,TRBV18,NA,TRBJ2-1,NA,CASSPGLAGNEQFF,TGTGCCAGCTCACCAGGGCTAGCCGGCAATGAGCAGTTCTTC
17,TRBV9,NA,TRBJ1-1,NA,CASSDPRGGRMNTEAFF,TGTGCCAGCAGCGATCCCAGAGGTGGCAGAATGAACACTGAAGCTTTCTTT
13,TRBV9,NA,TRBJ1-3,NA,CASSVSNGNTIYF,TGTGCCAGCAGCGTATCTAATGGAAACACCATATATTTT
14,TRBV13,NA,TRBJ2-1,NA,CASSLGRTRNEQFF,TGTGCCAGCAGCTTAGGCAGGACTCGGAATGAGCAGTTCTTC
13,TRBV9,NA,TRBJ1-5,NA,CASSVDLDQPQHF,TGTGCCAGCAGCGTAGATCTGGATCAGCCCCAGCATTTT
15,TRBV5-4,NA,TRBJ1-2,once,CASSLVSSRDTGYTF,TGTGCCAGCAGCTTGGTCAGTTCCAGGGATACTGGCTACACCTTC
13,TRBV5-4,TRBD1,TRBJ2-1,once,CASRTTGAGEQFF,TGTGCCAGCAGAACTACAGGGGCCGGTGAGCAGTTCTTC
14,TRBV5-4,TRBD2,TRBJ2-1,NA,CASSLAGGGYEQFF,TGTGCCAGCAGCTTGGCGGGAGGTGGCTATGAGCAGTTCTTC